This TCR beta chain was sequenced in a study of control samples from healthy donors and cancer patients. CDR3 length: 14 amino acids. V was shortened by 1 base and J by 0 bases, with 7 bases between the two germline ends. The germline CDR1 and CDR2 sequences are MGHRA and YSYEKL. Here immunoSEQ multiplex PCR was the method, and the copy in TCRdb shows in-frame clones only, minus some. The sample carries under 30,000 clones, roughly 85% recorded once. The sequencing input was PBMCs. The chain is built from TRBV4-1 and TRBJ2-7; D remains unclear. The origin of this receptor is a man aged 55 to 70 with head and neck cancer. For the CDR3, the DNA is TGCGCCAGCAGCCAAGGGGCGGCCTCCTACGAGCAGTACTTC. Encoded protein: CASSQGAASYEQYF.